This T cell receptor (beta chain) was sequenced in a study of T cell changes during pregnancy in multiple sclerosis. Repertoires were generated with immunoSEQ multiplex PCR, while TCRdb's copy carries only in-frame clones and drops some. The sample has around 83,000 clones; 75% to 95% are singletons. Germline V gene data show CDR1 as GTSNPN and CDR2 as SVGIG (reference sequence). This CDR3 spans 13 amino acids. V was cut by 3 bases and J by 1 base, with 4 bases left in between. The clonotype originates from a female donor with multiple sclerosis, enrolled in a pregnancy study. V is TRBV30 and J is TRBJ1-6; D ambiguous. This specimen was CD4+ T cells from peripheral blood mononuclear cells, taken in the second trimester of pregnancy. The CDR3: CAWSGSYNSPLHF. CDR3 DNA sequence: TGTGCCTGGAGCGGGTCCTATAATTCACCCCTCCACTTT.